This T cell receptor beta chain was identified during a study of T cell responses to AZD1222 COVID-19 vaccine. Study observations and caveats: Rises in breadth and depth of Spike-specific TCRs came after two AZD1222 doses. Among spike-specific TCRs, nearly half reportedly target unmutated variant regions.

Using immunoSEQ multiplex PCR, the repertoire was profiled, and TCRdb retains in-frame clones only, with some absent. The repertoire holds more than 150,000 clones, with roughly 92% as singletons. Remarks on this clone: What it binds is unknown.

The CDR3 is made up of 13 amino acids. Trimming pared 2 bases from V and 1 base from J, leaving 6 bases between. Germline assignment: CDR1 SGHNT and CDR2 YENEEA. The clonotype comes from an adult in good health. The J gene is TRBJ2-7, the V gene TRBV11-3; no reliable D call. The input for sequencing was peripheral blood, taken on day 0 of AZD1222 vaccination. Written as DNA, the CDR3 is TGTGCCAGCAGCTTAACGGAATCCTACGAGCAGTACTTC. As protein: CASSLTESYEQYF.